This paragraph reports one T cell receptor beta chain. What it recognizes is unknown. Assay used: immunoSEQ multiplex PCR; TCRdb lists only in-frame clones, some missing. The table has 45,000 or so clones, under 90% seen once. Germline CDR1 is MNHEY and CDR2 is SMNVEV (reference sequence). The V end lost 4 bases, the J end lost 0 bases, and 9 bases lay between the germline ends. The CDR3 is 14 residues long. The data are from a study of T cells in localized non-small cell lung cancer. Study observations and caveats: Detection in adjacent lung was observed for a median 57 of the top 100 tumor clones. Adjacent uninvolved lung had the highest clonality, suggesting focused antigen responses.

This receptor was taken from a man between 35 and 75 years old with stage III lung adenocarcinoma. The material was peripheral blood mononuclear cells, obtained before any cancer treatment. The chain combines TRBV27 with TRBJ1-2; D not resolved. CDR3 nucleotide sequence: TGTGCCAGCAGTTCGGACCGATCTAACTATGGCTACACCTTC. Translated, it gives CASSSDRSNYGYTF.